A single sample is the source of the 29 T cell receptor beta chains below, sequenced in a study of cytomegalovirus exposure and HLA in healthy donors. Vbeta (60) and Jbeta (13) primers were used in the PCR. Assay: immunoSEQ multiplex PCR; the TCRdb copy retains only in-frame clones and omits some. The table lists about 170,000 clones, roughly three quarters of them singletons. Sequenced: PBMCs. These receptors were collected from a man aged 35 to 55 in good health and CMV-seropositive.

The chain links TRBV19 to TRBJ2-1, with TRBD1 as a possible D gene (5 bases). The CDR3 has 14 residues. CDR1 LNHDA and CDR2 SQIVND come from the germline V gene (reference sequence). With 4 bases removed from V and 5 bases from J, the gap between germline ends came to 12 bases. CDR3 DNA sequence: TGTGCCAGTAGTAACCAGGGTAGGGACAATGAGCAGTTCTTC. Its translation is CASSNQGRDNEQFF.

The chain joins TRBV13 to TRBJ1-6, with D unresolved. Between the trimmed V and J ends, which lost 5 bases and 9 bases, there was a span of 11 bases. Looked up from germline, CDR1 is PRHDT and CDR2 is FYEKMQ (reference sequence). The CDR3 contains 13 residues. DNA for the CDR3: TGTGCCAGCAGCCCAAACGGAGGTTCACCCCTCCACTTT. It encodes CASSPNGGSPLHF.

Comment on this clone: Other nucleotide sequences in the sample specify the same CDR3. The rearrangement links TRBV11-2 to TRBJ2-5; 7 bases fit TRBD1. The CDR3 contains 15 residues. The ends lost 4 bases at V and 4 bases at J; junction bases unmatched: 9. Germline values: CDR1 SGHAT, CDR2 FQNNGV. This CDR3 reads CASSSTPGQLETQYF. DNA of the CDR3: TGTGCCAGCAGCTCCACCCCGGGACAGCTAGAGACCCAGTACTTC.

The chain joins TRBV5-1 to TRBJ2-4; D is uncertain. Germline CDR1 and CDR2: SGHRS and YFSETQ. Trimming removed 0 bases at V and 5 bases at J, with 15 bases between. This CDR3 is 16 amino acids long. The DNA for the CDR3 is TGCGCCAGCAGCTTGGGCCCGTCGTACCGGGAAAACATTCAGTACTTC. Amino acids: CASSLGPSYRENIQYF.

This chain uses TRBV6-1 with TRBJ1-2; D not resolved. This CDR3 region has 15 residues. The V end was cut by 4 bases, the J end by 4 bases, with 16 bases between. Germline V gene data show CDR1 as MNHNS and CDR2 as SASEGT. The chain's CDR3 is CASSGDTLFGYGYTF. The CDR3 DNA reads as TGTGCCAGCAGTGGAGACACCCTTTTCGGCTATGGCTACACCTTC.

This clone was detected only a few times. The chain links TRBV5-1 to TRBJ1-1; 10 nucleotides match TRBD1. CDR3 length: 15 residues. Germline CDR1 reads SGHRS; CDR2 reads YFSETQ. Trimming took 0 bases from V and 5 from J; bases not matched to a gene: 4. CDR3 loop: CASSLGDRGGTEAFF. The DNA of the CDR3 is TGCGCCAGCAGCTTGGGGGACAGGGGAGGTACTGAAGCTTTCTTT.

This clone was counted between two and nine times. The chain carries TRBV9 and TRBJ1-6, with D possibly being TRBD1 (5 bases). The CDR3 is made up of 14 amino acids. Germline-derived CDR1 and CDR2 are SGDLS and YYNGEE. The germline V and J ends were trimmed by 2 bases and 8 bases, with 11 bases remaining between them. The CDR3, as DNA: TGTGCCAGCAGCGTGAAGGGAGGGGATTCACCCCTCCACTTT. Protein product: CASSVKGGDSPLHF.

This clone was seen more than once but under ten times. The chain combines TRBV25-1 with TRBJ1-3, with 7 bases that match TRBD1. The CDR3 loop spans 14 amino acids. V was clipped by 4 bases and J by 3 bases; unmatched bases: 3. Germline V gives CDR1 MGHDK, CDR2 SYGVNS. In DNA form, the CDR3 reads TGTGCCAGCAGTGTTGCAGGGGGTGGAAACACCATATATTTT. Translation: CASSVAGGGNTIYF.

V usage is TRBV29-1 and J usage is TRBJ1-1; TRBD1 matches at 8 bases. The CDR3 has 16 amino acids. Trimming removed 6 bases from V and 0 bases from J; junction bases left unmatched: 12. Germline V CDR1 and CDR2: SQVTM, ANQGSEA. CDR3 loop: CSVGGRTGKMNTEAFF. In DNA form, the CDR3 reads TGCAGCGTCGGGGGGAGGACAGGGAAGATGAACACTGAAGCTTTCTTT.

This clone was detected only a few times. This chain connects TRBV29-1 to TRBJ1-1; tentative D call: TRBD1 (5 bases). The V and J ends lost 4 bases and 4 bases respectively, with 13 bases between them. This CDR3 comprises 13 residues. Germline values: CDR1 SQVTM, CDR2 ANQGSEA. The CDR3 reads CSVAQGGITEAFF. CDR3 in DNA: TGCAGCGTTGCGCAGGGTGGTATCACTGAAGCTTTCTTT.

The V call is TRBV5-5, the J call TRBJ2-7; D perhaps matches TRBD1 (5 bases). The germline V gene encodes CDR1 SGHKS and CDR2 YYEKEE (reference sequence). CDR3 length: 15 amino acids. V was pared by 4 bases and J by 0 bases, with 14 bases between. The CDR3 is CASSLDDSVSYEQYF. Written as DNA, the CDR3 is TGTGCCAGCAGCCTTGATGACAGTGTCTCCTACGAGCAGTACTTC.

This clone has only a few counts. The chain combines TRBV7-3 with TRBJ2-1; D is unclear. The V and J ends lost 3 bases and 13 bases respectively, with 4 bases between them. The CDR3 spans 9 residues. Germline V gene lookup returns CDR1 SGHTA and CDR2 FQGTGA. The CDR3 region is CASSLSQFF. The CDR3 nucleotides are TGTGCCAGCAGCTTGAGTCAGTTCTTC.

This chain links TRBV7-3 with TRBJ2-5; tentative D call: TRBD2 (6 bases). V was cut by 4 bases and J by 0 bases, with 12 bases left in between. This CDR3 is 15 amino acids long. CDR1 SGHTA and CDR2 FQGTGA come from the germline V gene. The CDR3 sequence is CASSSARGYQETQYF. The CDR3 coding sequence is TGTGCCAGCAGCTCCGCCCGGGGGTACCAAGAGACCCAGTACTTC.

In its sample, this clone was seen a few times. The rearrangement joins TRBV5-4 to TRBJ2-7; 8 nucleotides align to TRBD1. Looked up from germline, CDR1 is SGHNT and CDR2 is YYREEE (reference sequence). CDR3 size: 13 residues. V lost 3 bases to trimming and J lost 4 bases; unmatched junction nucleotides: 3. The CDR3 DNA reads TGTGCCAGCAGCTACGGACAGGGTTACGAGCAGTACTTC. It specifies CASSYGQGYEQYF.

This clone showed up just a few times. The genes are TRBV25-1 and TRBJ1-2; D possibly corresponds to TRBD1 (6 bases). The CDR3 consists of 13 residues. Between the trimmed V and J ends, which lost 7 bases and 4 bases, there was a span of 13 bases. Germline assignment: CDR1 MGHDK and CDR2 SYGVNS. The CDR3 is CASNPGGLYGYTF. For the CDR3, the DNA is TGTGCCAGCAACCCCGGGGGGCTCTATGGCTACACCTTC.

Remarks on this clone: Mismatch with germline at one junction end may stem from a read error. V and J are TRBV6-5 and TRBJ2-7, with TRBD1 identical over 7 bases. The CDR3 totals 14 residues. Germline V gives CDR1 MNHEY, CDR2 SVGAGI. The CDR3 DNA follows: TGTGCCAGCACTAGACAGGGAACAACCTACGAGCAGCACTTC. It specifies CASTRQGTTYEQHF.

The count of this clone is one. The chain links TRBV6-1 to TRBJ1-1, with D uncertain. CDR1 and CDR2 from the germline V gene are MNHNS and SASEGT. The CDR3 runs 13 residues. V was clipped by 3 bases and J by 5 bases, with 10 bases between them. CDR3 loop: CASSEVTGTEAFF. The CDR3 DNA sequence: TGTGCCAGCAGTGAGGTTACGGGGACTGAAGCTTTCTTT.

V and J are TRBV4-1 and TRBJ2-3; D is possibly TRBD2 (5 bases). The V end was cut by 2 bases, the J end by 2 bases, with 11 bases between. CDR1 is MGHRA and CDR2 is YSYEKL in the germline V gene. This CDR3 comprises 15 residues. The CDR3 reads CASSQTRGVTDTQYF. The CDR3 coding sequence is TGCGCCAGCAGCCAAACCCGGGGAGTCACAGATACGCAGTATTTT.

V gene TRBV5-1 combines with J gene TRBJ1-5; TRBD1 might be the D (5 bases). This CDR3 is built from 12 residues. Trimming stripped 4 bases from V and 9 bases from J, with 11 bases between. Germline V gene data show CDR1 as SGHRS and CDR2 as YFSETQ. The CDR3 DNA follows: TGCGCCAGCAGCCTTCTCGGGGGGCCCCAGCATTTT. Protein product: CASSLLGGPQHF.

This chain uses TRBV2 with TRBJ2-2, with 14 bases matching TRBD2. The CDR3 consists of 20 residues. The germline V gene has CDR1 SNHLY and CDR2 FYNNEI. V lost 6 bases and J lost 5; bases outside the gene matches: 17. The CDR3, as DNA: TGTGCCAGCAGGGGGGGAGGACTAGCGGGGGGCCGCCTGTGGACCGGGGAGCTGTTTTTT. This gives the protein CASRGGGLAGGRLWTGELFF.

The table lists this clone with a few counts. The chain links TRBV9 to TRBJ2-2, with D perhaps TRBD2 (5 bases). This CDR3 is built from 17 residues. Germline loops: CDR1 SGDLS, CDR2 YYNGEE. The V gene lost 0 bases and the J gene lost 6 bases, with 18 bases spanning the gap. The CDR3 sequence is CASSVGSGGHGAGELFF. The CDR3 nucleotides read TGTGCCAGCAGCGTAGGCAGCGGCGGCCACGGGGCCGGGGAGCTGTTTTTT.

This clone was seen only a few times. The V gene is TRBV4-2, the J gene TRBJ1-2; D is possibly TRBD1 (6 bases). V gave up 1 base and J gave up 5 bases, with 23 bases separating them. Looked up from germline, CDR1 is LGHNA and CDR2 is YNFKEQ. The CDR3 is 18 amino acids. The CDR3 loop reads CASSQVRMGSTGSYGYTF. The CDR3 DNA is TGTGCCAGCAGCCAAGTAAGAATGGGGTCGACAGGTTCGTATGGCTACACCTTC.

On this clone: The identical CDR3 is also encoded by other nucleotide sequences in the sample. This chain uses TRBV29-1 with TRBJ2-6; a possible D gene is TRBD1 (5 bases). From germline, CDR1 is SQVTM and CDR2 ANQGSEA. V lost 6 bases to trimming and J lost 0 bases, with 12 bases between them. The CDR3 is made up of 15 amino acids. CDR3 nucleotides: TGCAGCGTGGGGCGAGCCAACTCTGGGGCCAACGTCCTGACTTTC. Residues: CSVGRANSGANVLTF.

J is TRBJ1-6 and V is TRBV7-2, with a tentative D call TRBD1 (5 bases). V was pared by 0 bases and J by 7 bases, with 7 bases between. Germline V CDR1 and CDR2: SGHTA, FQGNSA. The CDR3 is made up of 14 amino acids. In DNA form, the CDR3 reads TGTGCCAGCAGCTTAGCGTCAGGGAATTCACCCCTCCACTTT. As protein: CASSLASGNSPLHF.

This clone has only one observation. This sequence joins TRBV2 and TRBJ1-2; tentatively, D is TRBD1 (5 bases). Trimming left V 10 bases short and J 6 bases short, with 18 bases between. The CDR3 is 13 amino acids. In germline, CDR1 is SNHLY, CDR2 FYNNEI. CDR3 coding DNA: TGTGCCATTCCGGGACTAAAAGTGGATGGCTACACCTTC. Translated: CAIPGLKVDGYTF.

J is TRBJ1-2 and V is TRBV29-1; 7 bases line up with TRBD1. Germline V lookup: CDR1 SQVTM, CDR2 ANQGSEA. The CDR3 is 12 residues long. Trimming at V came to 4 bases and at J to 8 bases, leaving 7 bases not matched to a gene. CDR3 amino acids: CSVASDRLGYTF. CDR3 coding DNA: TGCAGCGTTGCGTCGGACAGGCTGGGCTACACCTTC.

This clone was observed once. The chain couples TRBV2 to TRBJ1-5, with a weak D call TRBD1 (5 bases). The ends were cut back, 3 bases at V and 4 bases at J, with 13 bases in the middle. The CDR3 is 15 amino acids. Germline V CDR1 and CDR2: SNHLY, FYNNEI. CDR3 sequence: CASSEDWQGNQPQHF. As DNA, the CDR3 is TGTGCCAGCAGTGAGGATTGGCAGGGAAATCAGCCCCAGCATTTT.

This clone has just a few counts. The chain employs TRBV12-5 and TRBJ1-5; possible D gene TRBD1, 5 bases. CDR3 size: 12 residues. Germline V gene data show CDR1 as LGHNT and CDR2 as FRNRAP. V was shortened by 5 bases and J by 6 bases, with 8 bases between the two germline ends. CDR3 nucleotide sequence: TGTGCTAGTGGTACAGGCAGTCAGCCCCAGCATTTT. This gives the protein CASGTGSQPQHF. The complete variable domain, with remaining parts taken from reference TRBV12-5 and TRBJ1-5, reads DARVTQTPRHKVTEMGQEVTMRCQPILGHNTVFWYRQTMMQGLELLAYFRNRAPLDDSGMPKDRFSAEMPDATLATLKIQPSEPRDSAVYFCASGTGSQPQHFGDGTRLSIL.

The rearrangement joins TRBV10-1 to TRBJ2-7; 8 nucleotides line up with TRBD1. CDR1 WNHNN and CDR2 SYGVQD come from the germline V gene (reference sequence). The CDR3 contains 13 residues. Unmatched junction bases numbered 5, after V lost 8 bases and J lost 2 bases. The CDR3 loop reads CASLGTGTYEQYF. In DNA, the CDR3 is TGCGCCAGCCTCGGGACAGGAACCTACGAGCAGTACTTC.